This T cell receptor (beta chain) was sequenced for a study of blood T cell repertoires in COVID-19. Germline CDR1 and CDR2: LGHDT and YNNKEL (reference sequence). The CDR3 is 14 residues long. Trimming removed 4 bases from V and 7 bases from J; junction bases left unmatched: 5. The data were produced by immunoSEQ multiplex PCR, yet TCRdb's version contains in-frame clones alone and is incomplete. This sample has more than 400,000 clones, with approximately 83% found just once. This clone has only one observation. The sequenced sample was peripheral blood. The rearrangement joins TRBV3-1 (or the pseudogene TRBV3-2) to TRBJ2-1, with 9 bases that match TRBD2. This clonotype was obtained from a human donor in a cohort sampled during active COVID-19. The CDR3 DNA reads TGTGCCAGCAGCCGTAGCGGGAGTGATAATGAGCAGTTCTTC. It yields the protein CASSRSGSDNEQFF.